This T cell receptor beta chain was sequenced during a study of cytomegalovirus exposure and HLA in healthy donors. Study conclusions and caveats: HLA-A and HLA-B allele assignments for most subjects were reportedly predicted accurately using TCR beta sequences. Among TCR sequences, most were rare, though some public TCRs appeared in many donors. The authors later found HLA-associated TCR beta chains more clonally expanded than equally common others.

60 Vbeta and 13 Jbeta primers were used in PCR. The table came from immunoSEQ multiplex PCR; TCRdb's copy has only in-frame clones and leaves some out. The sample includes tens of thousands of clones, 82% of them seen just once. With 8 bases clipped from V and 6 bases from J, the junction kept 8 bases outside the gene matches. This CDR3 contains 13 residues. CDR1 is MDHEN and CDR2 is SYDVKM in the germline V gene. For this clone: The antigen is unknown.

The receptor was derived from a woman aged 18-30 years in good health and CMV-seronegative. Sequenced: PBMCs. V and J are TRBV28 and TRBJ1-1; TRBD1 agrees at 8 bases. In DNA form, the CDR3 reads TGTGCCAGCCCCCCGGCAGGGGGCGCTGAAGCTTTCTTT. Its protein is CASPPAGGAEAFF. The full variable domain, rest sourced from reference TRBV28 and TRBJ1-1, is DVKVTQSSRYLVKRTGEKVFLECVQDMDHENMFWYRQDPGLGLRLIYFSYDVKMKEKGDIPEGYSVSREKKERFSLILESASTNQTSMYLCASPPAGGAEAFFGQGTRLTVV.